This TCR beta chain comes out of a study of response to subunit inactivated influenza vaccine. The CDR3 has 14 residues. Germline V gene data show CDR1 as LGHNA and CDR2 as YSLEER. The germline V and J ends were trimmed by 8 bases and 12 bases, with 23 bases remaining between them. Whole-study findings and limits: The authors proposed limited new T cell recruitment per seasonal influenza vaccination.

Comment on this clonotype: The antigen is undetermined.

One entry per CDR3 protein, called by TCRdb with MiXCR from the RT-PCR reads. The sample holds 160,000 or so distinct CDR3 sequences, roughly a tenth seen once. The receptor was isolated from a man over 45 who received an inactivated influenza vaccine. This specimen consisted of non-naive T cells sorted from PBMCs, obtained about 40 days after vaccination. This sequence joins TRBV4-3 and TRBJ2-1; D is possibly TRBD2 (6 bases). The CDR3 coding sequence is TGCGCCAGCGGAAAAAGGGATCACGGGGGTGGGCAGTTCTTC. Translating gives CASGKRDHGGGQFF.